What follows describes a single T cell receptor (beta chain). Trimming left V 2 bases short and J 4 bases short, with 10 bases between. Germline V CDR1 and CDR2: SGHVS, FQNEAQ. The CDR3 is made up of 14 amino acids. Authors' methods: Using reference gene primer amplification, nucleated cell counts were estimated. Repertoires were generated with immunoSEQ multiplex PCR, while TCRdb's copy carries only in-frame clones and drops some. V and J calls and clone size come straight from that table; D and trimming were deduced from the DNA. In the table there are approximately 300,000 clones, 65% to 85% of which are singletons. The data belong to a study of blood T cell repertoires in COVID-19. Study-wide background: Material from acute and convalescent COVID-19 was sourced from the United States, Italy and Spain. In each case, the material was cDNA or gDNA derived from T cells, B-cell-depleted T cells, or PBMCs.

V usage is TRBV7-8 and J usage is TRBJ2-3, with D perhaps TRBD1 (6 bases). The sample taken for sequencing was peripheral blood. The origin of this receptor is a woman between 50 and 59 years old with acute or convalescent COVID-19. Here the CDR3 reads CASSLLAGADTQYF. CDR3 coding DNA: TGTGCCAGCAGCTTACTGGCAGGGGCAGATACGCAGTATTTT.